The entry that follows covers one TCR beta chain sequence. Trimming cost V 1 base and J 4 bases, with 20 bases left between them. Germline values: CDR1 SGHKS, CDR2 YYEKEE (reference sequence). The CDR3 is 18 amino acids. Profiling relied on immunoSEQ multiplex PCR, and the TCRdb table lists in-frame clones only, not all of them. This table has 630,000 or so clones, more than 70% appearing once. The sample is drawn from a study of shared T cell receptors in the human thymus. Separately, the same data were catalogued under a study of human thymus T cells. That study reports: Finnish infants who were healthy and having corrective surgery for congenital heart defects made up the donors. Resections were taken during corrective heart surgery, and the thymus tissue came from these. Use of V and J genes seemed skewed within the thymic and blood repertoires. Related research examined unrelated individuals and reported that their thymic repertoires overlapped highly.

This TCR was sampled from a boy in the first two years of life with a congenital heart defect. The rearrangement joins TRBV5-5 to TRBJ1-4; D remains ambiguous. Sequences were obtained from thymocytes. CDR3 region: CASSLINLEAIVNEKLFF. CDR3 coding DNA: TGTGCCAGCAGCTTGATTAACCTGGAGGCTATCGTTAATGAAAAACTGTTTTTT.